Listed below are T cell receptor beta chains from one sample, sequenced in a study of T cell responses to AZD1222 COVID-19 vaccine. Clones were sequenced by immunoSEQ multiplex PCR, and TCRdb holds only the in-frame ones, with some missing. The sample holds about 150,000 clones, roughly 88% seen once. Sequenced material: peripheral blood, taken 28 days after the second AZD1222 dose. Source of these receptors: an adult who received the AZD1222 COVID-19 vaccine. Both conserved end residues are part of each CDR3. Fields, in order: D gene, clone size, V gene, J gene, CDR3 length, CDR3 protein, CDR3 DNA. D genes are given only for firm matches. A clone size is listed for some rows: how often the clone was seen (once, few, many), or a class if it is expanded.

-	-	TRBV6-2/TRBV6-3	TRBJ2-3	16	CASSYATGTSTDTQYF	TGTGCCAGCAGTTACGCGACAGGGACTAGCACAGATACGCAGTATTTT
-	-	TRBV18	TRBJ2-7	13	CASSSISDYEQYF	TGTGCCAGCTCATCTATTAGTGACTACGAGCAGTACTTC
TRBD1	-	TRBV5-1	TRBJ2-1	15	CASSQKPTGGNEQFF	TGCGCCAGCAGCCAAAAACCCACAGGGGGCAATGAGCAGTTCTTC
TRBD2	-	TRBV18	TRBJ2-2	16	CASSPIAGRNTGELFF	TGTGCCAGCTCGCCAATAGCGGGGCGGAACACCGGGGAGCTGTTTTTT
-	-	TRBV6-5	TRBJ1-1	12	CASKGRFAEAFF	TGTGCCAGCAAGGGACGATTCGCTGAAGCTTTCTTT
TRBD2	-	TRBV28	TRBJ2-1	16	CASSPPGLAAYNEQFF	TGTGCCAGCAGTCCTCCAGGACTAGCGGCCTACAATGAGCAGTTCTTC
-	-	TRBV6-6	TRBJ1-2	11	CASNGNYGYTF	TGTGCCAGCAATGGAAACTATGGCTACACCTTC
-	-	TRBV5-6	TRBJ1-5	14	CASSSREGSQPQHF	TGTGCCAGCAGCAGCAGGGAAGGCTCTCAGCCCCAGCATTTT
TRBD1	-	TRBV19	TRBJ1-5	16	CASSTWTGVANQPQHF	TGTGCCAGTAGTACCTGGACAGGGGTTGCCAATCAGCCCCAGCATTTT
-	few	TRBV19	TRBJ1-5	15	CASSTSEGVRQPQHF	TGTGCCAGTAGTACGAGTGAGGGAGTGAGGCAGCCCCAGCATTTT
-	-	TRBV28	TRBJ2-3	13	CASSPPRVNTQYF	TGTGCCAGCAGCCCTCCACGGGTGAATACGCAGTATTTT
-	-	TRBV7-2	TRBJ1-2	15	CASSLVAGKEYGYTF	TGTGCCAGCAGCTTAGTAGCGGGGAAGGAGTATGGCTACACCTTC
-	-	TRBV30	TRBJ2-7	14	CAWSVGDFYYEQYF	TGTGCCTGGAGTGTAGGGGACTTCTACTACGAGCAGTACTTC
-	-	TRBV28	TRBJ1-2	14	CASSFLGSRYGYTF	TGTGCCAGCAGTTTCCTGGGATCTCGCTATGGCTACACCTTC
-	-	TRBV5-1	TRBJ1-3	13	CASSFTGGNTIYF	TGCGCCAGCAGCTTCACAGGAGGAAACACCATATATTTT
-	-	TRBV6-5	TRBJ2-7	13	CASSRTANYEQYF	TGTGCCAGCAGTCGGACAGCGAATTACGAGCAGTACTTC
TRBD2	-	TRBV27	TRBJ2-3	16	CASSKELAGQSDTQYF	TGTGCCAGCAGCAAGGAACTAGCGGGTCAATCAGATACGCAGTATTTT
-	-	TRBV29-1	TRBJ2-3	10	CSAGVDTQYF	TGCAGCGCTGGAGTAGATACGCAGTATTTT
TRBD2	-	TRBV19	TRBJ2-7	15	CASRPTSGRYYEQYF	TGTGCCAGTAGACCAACTAGCGGGCGATACTACGAGCAGTACTTC
TRBD1	-	TRBV19	TRBJ2-7	14	CASSLGQGTYEQYF	TGTGCCAGTAGCCTGGGACAGGGTACCTACGAGCAGTACTTC
-	-	TRBV11-3	TRBJ2-3	15	CASSLEGGATDTQYF	TGTGCCAGCAGCTTAGAGGGGGGGGCCACAGATACGCAGTATTTT